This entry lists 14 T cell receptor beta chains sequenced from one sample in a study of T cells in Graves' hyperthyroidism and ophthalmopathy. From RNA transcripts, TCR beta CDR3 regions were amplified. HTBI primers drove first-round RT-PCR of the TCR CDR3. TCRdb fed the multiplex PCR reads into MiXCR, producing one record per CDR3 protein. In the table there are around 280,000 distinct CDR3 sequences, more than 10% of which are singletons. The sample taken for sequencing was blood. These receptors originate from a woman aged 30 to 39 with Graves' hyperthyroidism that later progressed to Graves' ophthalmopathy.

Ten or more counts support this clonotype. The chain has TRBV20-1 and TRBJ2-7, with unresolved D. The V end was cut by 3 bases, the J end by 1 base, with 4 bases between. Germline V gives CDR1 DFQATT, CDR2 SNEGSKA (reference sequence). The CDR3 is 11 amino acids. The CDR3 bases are TGCAGTGCTAGTGGGTCCTACGAGCAGTACTTC. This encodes CSASGSYEQYF.

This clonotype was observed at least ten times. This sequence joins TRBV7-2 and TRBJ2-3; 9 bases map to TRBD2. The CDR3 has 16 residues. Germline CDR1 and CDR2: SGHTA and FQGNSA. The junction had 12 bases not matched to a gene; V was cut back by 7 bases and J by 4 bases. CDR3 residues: CASTPRREGRADTQYF. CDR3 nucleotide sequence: TGTGCCAGCACCCCACGGCGGGAGGGCCGGGCAGATACGCAGTATTTT.

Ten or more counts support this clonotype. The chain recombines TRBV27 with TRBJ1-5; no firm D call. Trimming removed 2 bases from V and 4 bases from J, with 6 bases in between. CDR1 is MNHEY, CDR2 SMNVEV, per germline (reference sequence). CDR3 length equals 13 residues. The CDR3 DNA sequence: TGTGCCAGCAGTTTACAGCTAAATCAGCCCCAGCATTTT. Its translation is CASSLQLNQPQHF.

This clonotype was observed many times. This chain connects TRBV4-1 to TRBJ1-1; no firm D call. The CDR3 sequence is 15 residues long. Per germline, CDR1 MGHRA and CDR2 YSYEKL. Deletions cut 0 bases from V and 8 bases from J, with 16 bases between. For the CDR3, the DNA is TGCGCCAGCAGCCAAGAAGATGGGTGGCAGGCCGAAGCTTTCTTT. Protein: CASSQEDGWQAEAFF.

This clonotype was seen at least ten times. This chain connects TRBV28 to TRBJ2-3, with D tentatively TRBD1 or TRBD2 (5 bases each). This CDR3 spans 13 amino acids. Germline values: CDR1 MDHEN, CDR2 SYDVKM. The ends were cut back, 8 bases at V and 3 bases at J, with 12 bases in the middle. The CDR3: CASRDGLTDTQYF. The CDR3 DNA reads TGTGCCAGCCGGGACGGACTTACAGATACGCAGTATTTT.

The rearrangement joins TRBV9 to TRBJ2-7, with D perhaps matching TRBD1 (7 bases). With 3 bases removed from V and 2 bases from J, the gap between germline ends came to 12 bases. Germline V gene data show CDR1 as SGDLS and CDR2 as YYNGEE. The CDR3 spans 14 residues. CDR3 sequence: CASSGRDSPYEQYF. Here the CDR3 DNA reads TGTGCCAGCAGCGGGAGGGACAGCCCCTACGAGCAGTACTTC.

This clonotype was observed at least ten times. The CDR3 reads CAIGRSSYNSPLHF. The CDR3 DNA follows: TGTGCCATCGGCAGGAGCTCCTATAATTCACCCCTCCACTTT. The rearrangement uses TRBV10-3 and TRBJ1-6; D is unclear. Germline V gene lookup returns CDR1 ENHRY and CDR2 SYGVKD. The CDR3 totals 14 residues. V shed 8 bases and J shed 0 bases, with 8 bases lying between them.

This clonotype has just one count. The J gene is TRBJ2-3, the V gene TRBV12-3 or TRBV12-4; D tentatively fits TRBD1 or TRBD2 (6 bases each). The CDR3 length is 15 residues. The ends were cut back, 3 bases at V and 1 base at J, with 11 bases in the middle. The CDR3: CASSFRGRRTDTQYF. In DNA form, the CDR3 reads TGTGCCAGCAGTTTCCGGGGGCGCCGCACAGATACGCAGTATTTT.

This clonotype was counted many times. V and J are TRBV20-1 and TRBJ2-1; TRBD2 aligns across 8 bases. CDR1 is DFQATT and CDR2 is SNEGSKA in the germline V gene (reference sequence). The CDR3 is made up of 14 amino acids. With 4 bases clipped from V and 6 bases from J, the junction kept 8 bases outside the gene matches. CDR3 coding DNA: TGCAGTGCTAACCCGGGACTAGGAGCCAATGAGCAGTTCTTC. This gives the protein CSANPGLGANEQFF.

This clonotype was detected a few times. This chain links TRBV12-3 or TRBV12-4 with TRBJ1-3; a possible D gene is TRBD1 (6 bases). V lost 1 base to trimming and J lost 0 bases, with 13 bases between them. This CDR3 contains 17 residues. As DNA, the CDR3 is TGTGCCAGCAGTTTAGACGCGACAGGCGTCTCTGGAAACACCATATATTTT. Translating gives CASSLDATGVSGNTIYF.

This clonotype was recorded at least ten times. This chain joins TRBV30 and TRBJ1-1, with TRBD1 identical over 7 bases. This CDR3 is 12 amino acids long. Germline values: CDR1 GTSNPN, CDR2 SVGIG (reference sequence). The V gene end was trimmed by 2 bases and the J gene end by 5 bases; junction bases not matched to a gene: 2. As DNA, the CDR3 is TGTGCCTGGAGTACAGGGGAAACTGAAGCTTTCTTT. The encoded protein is CAWSTGETEAFF.

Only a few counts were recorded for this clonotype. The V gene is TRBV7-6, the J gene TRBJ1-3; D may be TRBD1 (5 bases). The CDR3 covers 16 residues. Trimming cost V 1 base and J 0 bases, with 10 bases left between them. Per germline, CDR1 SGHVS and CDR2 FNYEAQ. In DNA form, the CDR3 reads TGTGCCAGCAGCTTAGGACAGTTGAGCTCTGGAAACACCATATATTTT. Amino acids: CASSLGQLSSGNTIYF.

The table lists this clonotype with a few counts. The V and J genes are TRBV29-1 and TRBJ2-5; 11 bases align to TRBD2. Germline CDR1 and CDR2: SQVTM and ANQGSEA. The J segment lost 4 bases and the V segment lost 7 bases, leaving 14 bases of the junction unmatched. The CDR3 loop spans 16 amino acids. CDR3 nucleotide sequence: TGCAGCGCCCTACCTGGTAGCGGGAGGGCCCCAGAGACCCAGTACTTC. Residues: CSALPGSGRAPETQYF.

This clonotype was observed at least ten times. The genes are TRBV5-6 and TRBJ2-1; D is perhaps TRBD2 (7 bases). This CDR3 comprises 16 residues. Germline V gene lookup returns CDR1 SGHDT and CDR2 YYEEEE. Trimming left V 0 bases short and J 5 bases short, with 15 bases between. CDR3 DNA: TGTGCCAGCAGCTTGGAAGGGGGAGGGTTCCACAATGAGCAGTTCTTC. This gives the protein CASSLEGGGFHNEQFF.